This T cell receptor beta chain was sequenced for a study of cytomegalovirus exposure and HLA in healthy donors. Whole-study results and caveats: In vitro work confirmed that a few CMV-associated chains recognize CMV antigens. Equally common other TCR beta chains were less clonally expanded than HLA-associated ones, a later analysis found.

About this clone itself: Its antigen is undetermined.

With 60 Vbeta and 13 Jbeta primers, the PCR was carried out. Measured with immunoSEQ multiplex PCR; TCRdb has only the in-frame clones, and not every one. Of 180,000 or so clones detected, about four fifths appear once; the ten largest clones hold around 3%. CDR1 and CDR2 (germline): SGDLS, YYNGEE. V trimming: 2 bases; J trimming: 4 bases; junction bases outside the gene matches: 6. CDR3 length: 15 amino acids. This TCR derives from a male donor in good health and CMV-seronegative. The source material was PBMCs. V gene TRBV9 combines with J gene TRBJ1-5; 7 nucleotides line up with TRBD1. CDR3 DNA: TGTGCCAGCAGCGTCTCAGACAGGGAAAATCAGCCCCAGCATTTT. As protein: CASSVSDRENQPQHF. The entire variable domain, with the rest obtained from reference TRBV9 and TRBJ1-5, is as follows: DSGVTQTPKHLITATGQRVTLRCSPRSGDLSVYWYQQSLDQGLQFLIQYYNGEERAKGNILERFSAQQFPDLHSELNLSSLELGDSALYFCASSVSDRENQPQHFGDGTRLSIL.